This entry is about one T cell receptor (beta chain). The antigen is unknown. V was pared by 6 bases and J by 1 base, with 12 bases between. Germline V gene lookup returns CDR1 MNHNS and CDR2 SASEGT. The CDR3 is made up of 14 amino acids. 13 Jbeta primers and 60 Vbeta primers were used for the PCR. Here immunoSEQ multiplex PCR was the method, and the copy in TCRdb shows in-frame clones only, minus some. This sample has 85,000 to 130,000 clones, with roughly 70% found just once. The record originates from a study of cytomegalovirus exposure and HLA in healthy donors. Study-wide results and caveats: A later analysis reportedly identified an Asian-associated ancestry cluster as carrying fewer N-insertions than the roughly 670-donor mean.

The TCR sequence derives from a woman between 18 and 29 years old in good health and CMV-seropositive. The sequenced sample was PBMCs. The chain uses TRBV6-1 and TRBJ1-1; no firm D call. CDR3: CASRGVGGNTEAFF. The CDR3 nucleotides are TGTGCCAGCAGGGGAGTGGGAGGGAACACTGAAGCTTTCTTT.